This T cell receptor (beta chain) originates from a study of PD-L1 blockade in urothelial cancer. On the study more broadly: Administration of atezolizumab to patients began around 2014, at 1,200 mg intravenously every 3 weeks.

Clones were read by immunoSEQ multiplex PCR, and TCRdb kept only the in-frame ones, dropping some. The sample lists roughly 56,000 clones; over 75% were seen once. The CDR3 contains 15 residues. Germline lookup yields CDR1 SGHAT and CDR2 FQNNGV. Between the trimmed V and J ends, which lost 5 bases and 4 bases, there was a span of 16 bases. The patients' disease, urothelial carcinoma, was locally advanced or metastatic. The sequencing used PBMCs, collected around atezolizumab (anti-PD-L1) treatment. The sequence was obtained from a man in his 70s with urothelial cancer. This chain joins TRBV11-2 and TRBJ2-3, with a weak D call TRBD2 (6 bases). CDR3 amino acids: CASSDGTGDADTQYF. The CDR3 DNA follows: TGTGCCAGCAGCGATGGGACTGGGGATGCAGATACGCAGTATTTT.